The present entry profiles one TCR beta chain with its context. The data were taken from a study of blood T cell repertoires in COVID-19. This CDR3 has 14 residues. V gave up 3 bases and J gave up 2 bases, with 9 bases separating them. CDR1 is KGHSH and CDR2 is LQKENI in the germline V gene. TCRdb's table, derived via immunoSEQ multiplex PCR, lists solely in-frame clones and lacks some. Among 90,000 to 110,000 clones, 85% to 90% were seen once, and the ten largest hold around 4.1%. The TCR comes from a man aged 50-60 years with acute or convalescent COVID-19. This sequence joins TRBV18 and TRBJ2-3, with D tentatively TRBD1 (5 bases). Sequencing input: peripheral blood. DNA of the CDR3: TGTGCCAGCTCACCGCCCAGGGCCACAGATACGCAGTATTTT. It codes for CASSPPRATDTQYF.